This is a list of T cell receptor beta chains from one sample in a study of vaccination and CD4 T cells after COVID-19. Antigens of these TCRs are unknown. TCRdb independently ran MiXCR on the PCR reads; one entry per CDR3 protein. The data show some 11,000 distinct CDR3 sequences, around 60% seen once. Material: CD4+ T cells from blood, cultured in vitro. These receptors were collected from a human donor who had recovered from COVID-19. Both conserved end residues are part of each CDR3. A D gene is named only where the DNA matches it firmly. Some rows mark clone size as missing; the rest say once, few, many or name a class of expanded clone.

v_call,j_call,clone_size,d_call,cdr3_aa,cdr3_nt
TRBV20-1,TRBJ2-7,once,TRBD1,CSARPGTGALEQYF,TGCAGTGCTAGACCCGGGACAGGGGCCCTCGAGCAGTACTTC
TRBV20-1,TRBJ2-2,.,TRBD2,CSANPTGLAGGTGELFF,TGCAGTGCTAACCCAACGGGACTAGCGGGAGGAACCGGGGAGCTGTTTTTT
TRBV6-1,TRBJ2-7,.,.,CASSEGGGPYEQYF,TGTGCCAGCAGTGAGGGCGGGGGCCCCTACGAGCAGTACTTC
TRBV6-5,TRBJ1-6,.,TRBD1,CASSYHPPGQGNSPLHF,TGTGCCAGCAGTTACCATCCCCCGGGACAGGGTAATTCACCCCTCCACTTT
TRBV5-1,TRBJ2-1,.,TRBD1,CASSRGTGNPEQFF,TGCGCCAGCAGCCGCGGGACAGGGAACCCTGAGCAGTTCTTC
TRBV7-2,TRBJ2-2,.,TRBD1,CASSPWTGDTGELFF,TGTGCCAGCAGCCCATGGACAGGGGACACCGGGGAGCTGTTTTTT
TRBV20-1,TRBJ2-5,.,.,CSARRGRPGETQYF,TGCAGTGCCCGACGGGGACGACCCGGAGAGACCCAGTACTTC
TRBV20-1,TRBJ2-5,.,TRBD1,CSADGQGIRETQYF,TGCAGTGCCGACGGACAGGGGATTCGAGAGACCCAGTACTTC
TRBV7-2,TRBJ1-1,.,.,CASSLGFYTEAFF,TGTGCCAGCAGCTTAGGTTTCTACACTGAAGCTTTCTTT
TRBV7-9,TRBJ2-7,once,TRBD1,CASSLGGGTGSPYEQYF,TGTGCCAGCAGCTTAGGGGGCGGGACAGGGAGTCCCTACGAGCAGTACTTC
TRBV2,TRBJ1-5,.,TRBD1,CASRGQASNQPQHF,TGTGCCAGCAGGGGACAGGCTAGCAATCAGCCCCAGCATTTT
TRBV10-3,TRBJ2-7,.,.,CAISESWAGYEQYF,TGTGCCATCAGTGAGTCGTGGGCGGGCTACGAGCAGTACTTC
TRBV7-9,TRBJ1-1,few,.,CASSFARGWTEAFF,TGTGCCAGCAGCTTTGCCCGGGGTTGGACTGAAGCTTTCTTT
TRBV15,TRBJ2-7,.,.,CASSRELVGQTYEQYF,TGTGCCTCCAGCAGAGAGCTGGTTGGACAGACCTACGAGCAGTACTTC
TRBV19,TRBJ2-1,.,TRBD1,CASGGPRTGGSPGSYNEQFF,TGTGCCAGTGGGGGACCAAGGACAGGGGGTTCACCCGGGTCCTACAATGAGCAGTTCTTC
TRBV19,TRBJ2-3,.,TRBD2,CASSPGLAADTQYF,TGTGCCAGTAGTCCGGGACTAGCAGCGGATACGCAGTATTTT
TRBV6-5,TRBJ1-4,.,.,CASSYGVNEKLFF,TGTGCCAGCAGTTACGGGGTTAATGAAAAACTGTTTTTT
TRBV2,TRBJ2-7,.,.,CANSEAGVTTYEQYF,TGTGCCAACAGTGAAGCAGGGGTAACTACTTACGAGCAGTACTTC
TRBV27,TRBJ2-7,once,TRBD2,CASSLELAGVYEQYF,TGTGCCAGCAGTTTAGAGTTAGCGGGAGTCTACGAGCAGTACTTC